This T cell receptor (beta chain) was identified in a study of blood T cells in healthy people across ages. This clonotype appeared a few times. Antigen unknown. Alongside a J-beta primer mix, a sample-barcoded 5' primer served in a second PCR lasting roughly 6 to 11 cycles. CDR3-containing paired-end reads numbering at least 2.5 million came from each sample. MiXCR was run by TCRdb on the 5' RACE reads, yielding one entry per CDR3 protein. The sample lists under 750,000 distinct CDR3 sequences, around 50% occurring once. V shed 4 bases and J shed 11 bases, with 9 bases lying between them. This CDR3 is 11 amino acids long. Looked up from germline, CDR1 is SGHDT and CDR2 is YYEEEE. Findings and limits, study-wide: Diversity estimated from one million T cells was considered an underestimate. The study found more naive CD4+ cells and higher diversity in long-lived than aged donors. Any changes in expanded clonotypes were possibly confounded, as donor CMV status remained unknown.

The chain has TRBV5-6 and TRBJ1-4; D is possibly TRBD1 (5 bases). The clonotype was recovered from a man of 80 years or more in good health. Sequenced input: blood. This CDR3 reads CASSRREKLFF. CDR3 nucleotides: TGTGCCAGCAGCCGCAGGGAGAAACTGTTTTTT.